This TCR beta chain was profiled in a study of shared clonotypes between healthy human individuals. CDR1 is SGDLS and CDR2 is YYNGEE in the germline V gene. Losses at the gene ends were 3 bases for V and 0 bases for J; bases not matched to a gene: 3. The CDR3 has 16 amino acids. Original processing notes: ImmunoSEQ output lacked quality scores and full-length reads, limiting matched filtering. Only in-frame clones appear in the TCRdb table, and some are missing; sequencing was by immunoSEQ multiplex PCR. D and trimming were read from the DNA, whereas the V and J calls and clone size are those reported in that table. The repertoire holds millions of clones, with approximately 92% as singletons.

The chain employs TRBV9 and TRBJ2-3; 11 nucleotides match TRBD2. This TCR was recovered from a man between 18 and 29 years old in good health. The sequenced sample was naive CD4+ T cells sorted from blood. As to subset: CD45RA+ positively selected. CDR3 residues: CASSGRLAGSTDTQYF. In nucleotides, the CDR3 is TGTGCCAGCAGCGGCAGACTAGCGGGAAGCACAGATACGCAGTATTTT.